This passage covers 4 T cell receptor beta chains from one sample sequenced in a study of shared clonotypes between healthy human individuals. Clones were read by immunoSEQ multiplex PCR, and TCRdb kept only the in-frame ones, dropping some. The data hold fewer than 1.8 million clones, with approximately 98.5% observed a single time. Sequencing was performed on naive CD4+ T cells sorted from blood. Specified subset: CD45RA+ positively selected. All receptors come from a man in his thirties or forties in good health.

This clone has just one count. This chain joins TRBV5-6 and TRBJ1-1, with TRBD1 matching over 12 bases. The germline gives CDR1 SGHDT, CDR2 YYEEEE. The trim removed 4 bases at V and 6 bases at J, leaving 10 bases unmatched. This CDR3 spans 16 amino acids. The CDR3 loop reads CASSTPGQGARAEAFF. DNA for the CDR3: TGTGCCAGCAGCACACCGGGACAGGGGGCTCGGGCTGAAGCTTTCTTT.

The J gene is TRBJ1-2, the V gene TRBV19; D gene ambiguous. This CDR3 contains 14 residues. V lost 1 base, J lost 7 bases, and 13 bases lay in between. CDR1 is LNHDA, CDR2 SQIVND, per germline (reference sequence). The CDR3 spells CASSIVGRRTGYTF. The CDR3 nucleotides are TGTGCCAGTAGTATAGTCGGGCGCCGGACTGGCTACACCTTC.

V usage is TRBV27 and J usage is TRBJ1-5; 10 bases match TRBD1. From germline, CDR1 is MNHEY and CDR2 SMNVEV (reference sequence). J lost 4 bases, V lost 6 bases, and 6 bases had no gene match. The CDR3 is 15 residues long. CDR3 coding DNA: TGTGCCAGCAGCCGACGGACAGGGGGGAATCAGCCCCAGCATTTT. Encoded protein: CASSRRTGGNQPQHF.

With regard to this clone: The sample contains more than one DNA sequence encoding this CDR3. V is TRBV7-9 and J is TRBJ2-1; 13 bases match TRBD2. Germline loops: CDR1 SEHNR, CDR2 FQNEAQ (reference sequence). The length of the CDR3 is 17 residues. The V segment lost 3 bases and the J segment 4 bases; nucleotides outside the gene matches: 6. The CDR3: CASSLGGLAGEYNEQFF. DNA of the CDR3: TGTGCCAGCAGCTTGGGCGGACTAGCGGGAGAGTACAATGAGCAGTTCTTC. Using reference TRBV7-9 and TRBJ2-1 for the parts outside the CDR3, the full variable domain is DTGVSQNPRHKITKRGQNVTFRCDPISEHNRLYWYRQTLGQGPEFLTYFQNEAQLEKSRLLSDRFSAERPKGSFSTLEIQRTEQGDSAMYLCASSLGGLAGEYNEQFFGPGTRLTVL.